The next 8 T cell receptor beta chains were all read from a single sample in a study of cytomegalovirus exposure and HLA in healthy donors. The PCR ran on 60 Vbeta and 13 Jbeta primers. Sequenced by immunoSEQ multiplex PCR; TCRdb stores in-frame clones only, minus some. The table shows roughly 110,000 clones, with 82% occurring only once. The sample taken for sequencing was PBMCs. These TCRs come from a man younger than 40 in good health and CMV-seropositive.

V and J are TRBV19 and TRBJ1-1; TRBD1 matches 8 bases. The CDR3 loop spans 15 amino acids. The junction had 6 bases not matched to a gene; V was cut back by 5 bases and J by 1 base. Germline loops: CDR1 LNHDA, CDR2 SQIVND (reference sequence). CDR3: CASSDRGLPNTEAFF. The CDR3 DNA follows: TGTGCCAGTAGTGACAGGGGTTTGCCGAACACTGAAGCTTTCTTT.

V and J are TRBV18 and TRBJ1-1, with 7 bases aligning to TRBD1. With V trimmed by 2 bases and J by 3 bases, 6 bases remained unmatched. Germline values: CDR1 KGHSH, CDR2 LQKENI. This CDR3 spans 15 amino acids. The chain's CDR3 is CASSPRQGDHTEAFF. Here the CDR3 DNA reads TGTGCCAGCTCACCAAGGCAGGGGGACCACACTGAAGCTTTCTTT.

The V call is TRBV6-5, the J call TRBJ2-5, with 7 bases aligning to TRBD1. V lost 5 bases to trimming and J lost 7 bases; unmatched junction nucleotides: 10. Germline CDR1 reads MNHEY; CDR2 reads SVGAGI. This CDR3 is built from 14 residues. As DNA, the CDR3 is TGTGCCAGCAGTCTAGGGACAGCCGTGGGGACCCAGTACTTC. It is translated as CASSLGTAVGTQYF.

The gene calls are TRBV2 and TRBJ1-5, with D possibly being TRBD1 (6 bases). The CDR3 is 15 residues long. V lost 6 bases and J lost 1, with 13 bases in between. CDR1 is SNHLY, CDR2 FYNNEI, per germline. CDR3: CASRKDSTSNQPQHF. Here the CDR3 DNA reads TGTGCCAGCAGGAAGGACAGCACAAGCAATCAGCCCCAGCATTTT.

The rearrangement links TRBV2 to TRBJ2-3; TRBD1 aligns across 8 bases. The CDR3 has 14 residues. Germline V gene data show CDR1 as SNHLY and CDR2 as FYNNEI. Trimming removed 7 bases from V and 1 base from J; junction bases left unmatched: 4. CDR3 sequence (DNA): TGTGCCAGCAATCCGGGACAGGGCACAGATACGCAGTATTTT. It encodes CASNPGQGTDTQYF.

The V gene is TRBV19, the J gene TRBJ2-7; a weak D match, TRBD2 (5 bases). Germline values: CDR1 LNHDA, CDR2 SQIVND (reference sequence). Deletions cut 4 bases from V and 2 bases from J, with 21 bases between. The CDR3 is 17 residues long. CDR3 nucleotide sequence: TGTGCCAGTAGTACCGCACTAGGAGTACAGTTGACCTACGAGCAGTACTTC. Translating gives CASSTALGVQLTYEQYF.

This clone was counted only a few times. This chain uses TRBV13 with TRBJ1-1; possible D gene TRBD1, 6 bases. The V gene's germline CDR1 is PRHDT and CDR2 FYEKMQ (reference sequence). V was pared by 5 bases and J by 0 bases, with 19 bases between. The CDR3 length is 17 residues. The CDR3 nucleotides are TGTGCCAGCAGCACCCCTCAGGGGTTCGTCGTGAACACTGAAGCTTTCTTT. Translating it yields CASSTPQGFVVNTEAFF.

The chain couples TRBV18 to TRBJ1-1; TRBD1 matches 11 bases. This CDR3 has 15 amino acids. The V gene end was trimmed by 4 bases and the J gene end by 4 bases; junction bases not matched to a gene: 5. Germline-derived CDR1 and CDR2 are KGHSH and LQKENI. The CDR3 coding sequence is TGTGCCAGCTCACAGGGGACAGGGGGGTTCACTGAAGCTTTCTTT. It is translated as CASSQGTGGFTEAFF. Drawing the rest from reference TRBV18 and TRBJ1-1, the complete variable domain is NAGVMQNPRHLVRRRGQEARLRCSPMKGHSHVYWYRQLPEEGLKFMVYLQKENIIDESGMPKERFSAEFPKEGPSILRIQQVVRGDSAAYFCASSQGTGGFTEAFFGQGTRLTVV.